This TCR beta chain originates from a study of Ad26.COV2.S vaccination and SARS-CoV-2 variants. Looking at the study overall: Sample donor was a member of the COV1001 Ad26.COV2.S trial arm. Intramuscular Ad26.COV2.S at 5x10^10 or 1x10^11 viral particles.

Comments on this clone: Its antigen is undetermined.

Regarding treatment: roughly 19 received Ad26.COV2.S at low or high dose, single or two shots; roughly five received placebo; per-sample allocation not given. Following the first vaccine or placebo injection, samples were taken on day 63. Study conclusions and caveats: Marked by substantial breadth, spike-specific CD8+ and CD4+ T cell responses were reportedly seen after vaccination.

Germline CDR1 reads SGHRS; CDR2 reads YFSETQ. The CDR3 extends over 14 amino acids. The ends were cut back, 6 bases at V and 1 base at J, with 13 bases in the middle. Clones were read by immunoSEQ multiplex PCR, and TCRdb kept only the in-frame ones, dropping some. This table has roughly 350,000 clones, around nine tenths appearing once. The sample here was peripheral blood, taken in a trial of Ad26.COV2.S vaccine versus placebo. This sequence joins TRBV5-1 and TRBJ1-1; the D gene is possibly TRBD1 (5 bases). The TCR originated in a person between 18 and 65 years old who received the Ad26.COV2.S COVID-19 vaccine or a placebo. CDR3 sequence reads: CASTAGQENTEAFF. In DNA, the CDR3 is TGCGCCAGCACGGCCGGACAAGAGAACACTGAAGCTTTCTTT.